This is a list of T cell receptor beta chains from one sample in a study of PD-L1 blockade in urothelial cancer. TCRdb keeps only in-frame clones here, not all; method: immunoSEQ multiplex PCR. The sample has about 42,000 clones; roughly 80% are singletons. The sample was PBMCs, taken around atezolizumab (anti-PD-L1) treatment. The receptors derive from a man between 65 and 85 years old with urothelial cancer. Each CDR3 is given with its conserved first and last residue. D genes are given only for firm matches. Only some rows state a clone size, as once, few, many or a class for expanded clones.

j_gene	v_gene	abundance	d_gene	CDR3nt	CDR3aa
TRBJ2-3	TRBV6-1	-	TRBD1	TGTGCCAGCAGTGAAGACAGGGGATTCACAGATACGCAGTATTTT	CASSEDRGFTDTQYF
TRBJ2-1	TRBV7-3	-	-	TGTGCCAGCAGCAGCTACGGTCCCAATGAGCAGTTCTTC	CASSSYGPNEQFF
TRBJ1-1	TRBV18	-	-	TGTGCCAGCTCACCAGTGAGGAACACTGAAGCTTTCTTT	CASSPVRNTEAFF
TRBJ2-6	TRBV5-1	-	-	TGCGCCAGCAGCTTGGGTGCGGGGGGGGCCAACGTCCTGACTTTC	CASSLGAGGANVLTF
TRBJ2-3	TRBV27	-	TRBD2	TGTGCCAGCAGTTTGGGGTTAGCGGGGAGCACAGATACGCAGTATTTT	CASSLGLAGSTDTQYF
TRBJ1-2	TRBV28	few	-	TGTGCCAGCAGTCTTACAGCGACAGGCAACTATGGCTACACCTTC	CASSLTATGNYGYTF
TRBJ2-2	TRBV4-1	-	-	TGCGCCAGCAGCCAAGAACGACAGGTCGCCGGGGAGCTGTTTTTT	CASSQERQVAGELFF
TRBJ2-6	TRBV7-9	few	TRBD2	TGTGCCAGCAGCTTATTCTTACTAGCGGACTCCCCTGGGGCCAACGTCCTGACTTTC	CASSLFLLADSPGANVLTF
TRBJ1-4	TRBV27	-	-	TGTGCCAGCAGTCTGCAGGGAACTAATGAAAAACTGTTTTTT	CASSLQGTNEKLFF
TRBJ2-2	TRBV11-3	-	TRBD1	TGTGCCAGCAGCTCCTGGACAGGGGAACCCGGGGAGCTGTTTTTT	CASSSWTGEPGELFF
TRBJ2-1	TRBV28	-	TRBD1	TGTGCCAGCAGGGGGACAGCGAGGAACAATGAGCAGTTCTTC	CASRGTARNNEQFF
TRBJ1-1	TRBV2	once	-	TGTGCCAGCAGGACGGACAGGAACACTGAAGCTTTCTTT	CASRTDRNTEAFF
TRBJ2-7	TRBV6-6	-	TRBD2	TGTGCCAGCAGTTACTCGCGGGAGAAGATGAATTACGAGCAGTACTTC	CASSYSREKMNYEQYF